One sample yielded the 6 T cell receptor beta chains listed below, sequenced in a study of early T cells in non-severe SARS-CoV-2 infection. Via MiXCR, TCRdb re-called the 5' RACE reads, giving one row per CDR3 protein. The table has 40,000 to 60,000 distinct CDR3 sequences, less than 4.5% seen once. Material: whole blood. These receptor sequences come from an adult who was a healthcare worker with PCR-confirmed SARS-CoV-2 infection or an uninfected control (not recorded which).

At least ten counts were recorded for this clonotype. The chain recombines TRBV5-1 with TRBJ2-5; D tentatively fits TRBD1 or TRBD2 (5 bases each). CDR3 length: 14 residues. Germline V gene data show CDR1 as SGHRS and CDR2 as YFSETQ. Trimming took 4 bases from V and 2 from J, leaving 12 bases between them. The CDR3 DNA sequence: TGCGCCAGCAGCCCCACAGGAGGACAAGAGACCCAGTACTTC. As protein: CASSPTGGQETQYF. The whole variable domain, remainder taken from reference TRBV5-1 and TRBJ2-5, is KAGVTQTPRYLIKTRGQQVTLSCSPISGHRSVSWYQQTPGQGLQFLFEYFSETQRNKGNFPGRFSGRQFSNSRSEMNVSTLELGDSALYLCASSPTGGQETQYFGPGTRLLVL.

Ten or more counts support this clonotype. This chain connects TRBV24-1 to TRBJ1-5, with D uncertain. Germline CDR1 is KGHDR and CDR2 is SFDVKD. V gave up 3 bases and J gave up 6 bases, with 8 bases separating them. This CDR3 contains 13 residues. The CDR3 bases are TGTGCCACCAGTGATGGGTTCGCTCAGCCCCAGCATTTT. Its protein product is CATSDGFAQPQHF.

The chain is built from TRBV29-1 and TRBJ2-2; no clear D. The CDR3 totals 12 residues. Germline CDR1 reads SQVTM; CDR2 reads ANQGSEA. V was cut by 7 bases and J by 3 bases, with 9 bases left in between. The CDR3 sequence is CSANWDTGELFF. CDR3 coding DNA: TGCAGCGCCAATTGGGACACCGGGGAGCTGTTTTTT.

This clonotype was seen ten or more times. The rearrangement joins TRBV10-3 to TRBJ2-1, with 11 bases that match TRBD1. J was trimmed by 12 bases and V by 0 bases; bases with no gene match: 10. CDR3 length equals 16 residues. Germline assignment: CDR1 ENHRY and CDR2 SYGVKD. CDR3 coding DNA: TGTGCCATCAGTGAGTCCGGACAGGGGGCCCTTCCGGGGCAGTTCTTC. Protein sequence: CAISESGQGALPGQFF.

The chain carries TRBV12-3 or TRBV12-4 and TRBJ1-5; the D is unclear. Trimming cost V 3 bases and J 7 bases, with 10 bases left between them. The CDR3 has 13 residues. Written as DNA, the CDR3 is TGTGCCAGCAGTTTTGGGGTCCGGCAGCCCCAGCATTTT. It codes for CASSFGVRQPQHF.

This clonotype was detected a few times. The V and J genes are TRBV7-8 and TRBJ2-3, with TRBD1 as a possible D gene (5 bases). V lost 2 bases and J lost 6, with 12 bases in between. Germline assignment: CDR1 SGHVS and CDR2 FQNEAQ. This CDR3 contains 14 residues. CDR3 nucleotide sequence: TGTGCCAGCAGCTTAATCCCAGGGCAGGATACGCAGTATTTT. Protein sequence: CASSLIPGQDTQYF.